The sequence of this T cell receptor beta chain was determined in a study of glioma-infiltrating T cells. Concerning this clonotype itself: Its antigen is unknown. This beta chain was picked up by a library intended for alpha chains and is off target, so its count carries little meaning.

Amplification of TCR alpha and beta CDR3 regions from RNA used iRepertoire nested multiplex PCR. For one-step reverse transcription and amplification, about 90-400 ng of tissue mRNA or PBMC total RNA was used. TCRdb independently ran MiXCR on the multiplex PCR reads; one entry per CDR3 protein. The sample comprises 3,000 to 4,000 distinct CDR3 sequences, around 86% of which are singletons, and about a third rests with the top ten. Study-level points and caveats: Gliomas, especially low-grade, showed above-expected tissue-blood divergence; non-neoplastic patients showed below. Very few CDR3 sequences were shared between tissue and blood.

The V gene's germline CDR1 is SGHVS and CDR2 FNYEAQ. The CDR3 has 14 amino acids. The junction had 7 bases not matched to a gene; V was cut back by 5 bases and J by 9 bases. The sequenced sample consisted of glioma tissue, nonneoplastic brain tissue, or PBMCs (not recorded which). The sequence derives from a human donor with low-grade glioma or glioblastoma, undergoing nonglioma brain surgery, or in good health (not recorded which). The gene calls are TRBV7-6 and TRBJ2-1, with TRBD1 identical over 10 bases. In DNA, the CDR3 is TGTGCCAGCAGCCTAGGGACAGGGGCTCGTGAGCAGTTCTTC. Its protein is CASSLGTGAREQFF.